Listed below are T cell receptor beta chains from one sample, sequenced in a study of blood T cell repertoires in COVID-19. Assay used: immunoSEQ multiplex PCR; TCRdb lists only in-frame clones, some missing. This table has around 26,000 clones, approximately 90% appearing once. Sequenced sample: peripheral blood. The receptors were gathered from a human donor with active COVID-19. The donor label of this sample is uncertain. Both conserved end residues are part of each CDR3. A D gene is named only where the DNA matches it firmly. Size values are once, few and many counts, or a class for expanded clones, and some rows have none.

abundance | j_gene | d_gene | v_gene | CDR3aa | CDR3nt
NA | TRBJ1-1 | NA | TRBV10-1 | CASSPLRGAGTEAFF | TGCGCCAGCAGCCCGCTGCGGGGGGCCGGGACTGAAGCTTTCTTT
NA | TRBJ2-1 | TRBD2 | TRBV24-1 | CATGEGKVTNEQFF | TGTGCCACCGGGGAGGGTAAAGTTACAAATGAGCAGTTCTTC
NA | TRBJ2-1 | NA | TRBV7-3 | CASSLTSSSHEQFF | TGTGCCAGCAGCTTAACCTCTAGCAGCCATGAGCAGTTCTTC
NA | TRBJ2-7 | TRBD1 | TRBV6-5 | CASRGQGVSYEQYF | TGTGCCAGCAGGGGGCAGGGGGTATCCTACGAGCAGTACTTC
NA | TRBJ2-7 | NA | TRBV28 | CASSLRVLGEQYF | TGTGCCAGCAGCCTCAGGGTACTGGGCGAGCAGTACTTC
NA | TRBJ2-5 | NA | TRBV7-2 | CASSLVGPTPQETQYF | TGTGCCAGCAGCTTAGTAGGCCCGACTCCCCAAGAGACCCAGTACTTC
few | TRBJ2-2 | NA | TRBV2 | CASSGLVRNTGELFF | TGTGCCAGCAGTGGACTAGTCAGAAACACCGGGGAGCTGTTTTTT
NA | TRBJ1-1 | NA | TRBV19 | CASLDRNTEAFF | TGTGCCAGTTTGGACAGAAACACTGAAGCTTTCTTT
NA | TRBJ2-2 | NA | TRBV19 | CASSSPVNTGELFF | TGTGCCAGTAGTTCGCCAGTGAACACCGGGGAGCTGTTTTTT
NA | TRBJ2-5 | NA | TRBV7-2 | CASSLSGQNQETQYF | TGTGCCAGCAGCTTAAGTGGACAGAACCAAGAGACCCAGTACTTC
NA | TRBJ2-1 | NA | TRBV2 | CASSEAVEQFF | TGTGCCAGCAGTGAGGCAGTTGAGCAGTTCTTC
NA | TRBJ2-7 | TRBD1 | TRBV29-1 | CSVEGQGAEEQYF | TGCAGCGTTGAGGGACAGGGGGCAGAAGAGCAGTACTTC
NA | TRBJ2-2 | NA | TRBV19 | CASRGGSAGELFF | TGTGCCAGTAGGGGGGGTTCCGCCGGGGAGCTGTTTTTT
NA | TRBJ2-1 | TRBD2 | TRBV27 | CASRRTSGRVWDEQFF | TGTGCCAGCAGGCGGACTAGCGGGAGGGTGTGGGATGAGCAGTTCTTC
NA | TRBJ2-7 | TRBD1 | TRBV5-8 | CASSFEVGTGSSEQYF | TGTGCCAGCAGCTTCGAAGTAGGGACAGGTAGTTCCGAGCAGTACTTC
NA | TRBJ1-1 | NA | TRBV7-9 | CASSSGQWNTEAFF | TGTGCCAGCAGCTCCGGACAGTGGAACACTGAAGCTTTCTTT
NA | TRBJ1-3 | NA | TRBV30 | CAWSGRQGSSGNTIYF | TGTGCCTGGAGTGGTCGGCAGGGGAGCTCTGGAAACACCATATATTTT
NA | TRBJ2-7 | NA | TRBV5-1 | CASSLTSLTYEQYF | TGCGCCAGCAGCCTCACTAGCCTAACCTACGAGCAGTACTTC
NA | TRBJ2-7 | NA | TRBV19 | CASSIGATGQGEQYF | TGTGCCAGTAGTATAGGAGCGACAGGCCAGGGCGAGCAGTACTTC
NA | TRBJ2-7 | NA | TRBV11-3 | CASSLSGSYEQYF | TGTGCCAGCAGCCTGTCAGGGTCCTACGAGCAGTACTTC
NA | TRBJ1-1 | NA | TRBV30 | CAWSVVKGPNTEAFF | TGTGCCTGGAGTGTAGTCAAGGGGCCGAACACTGAAGCTTTCTTT
NA | TRBJ2-7 | NA | TRBV7-3 | CASSLSGGMSYEQYF | TGTGCCAGCAGCTTATCGGGGGGCATGTCCTACGAGCAGTACTTC
NA | TRBJ2-7 | NA | TRBV30 | CAWSVPGEQYF | TGTGCCTGGAGTGTACCCGGGGAGCAGTACTTC
NA | TRBJ2-3 | TRBD1 | TRBV5-4 | CASSLVGTDGTDTQYF | TGTGCCAGCAGCTTGGTCGGGACAGATGGCACAGATACGCAGTATTTT
few | TRBJ2-2 | NA | TRBV18 | CASSEVDTGELFF | TGTGCCAGCTCAGAGGTCGACACCGGGGAGCTGTTTTTT
NA | TRBJ1-5 | NA | TRBV5-1 | CASSPEGGAGNQPQHF | TGCGCCAGCAGCCCCGAGGGGGGGGCCGGCAATCAGCCCCAGCATTTT
NA | TRBJ1-1 | NA | TRBV30 | CAWRFQSNTEAFF | TGTGCCTGGAGGTTTCAGTCGAACACTGAAGCTTTCTTT
NA | TRBJ2-3 | TRBD2 | TRBV13 | CASSPSLAAGTDTQYF | TGTGCCAGCAGCCCCTCACTAGCGGCCGGCACAGATACGCAGTATTTT
NA | TRBJ2-1 | NA | TRBV18 | CASSPGRNEQFF | TGTGCCAGCTCTCCAGGTCGGAATGAGCAGTTCTTC
NA | TRBJ2-2 | NA | TRBV25-1 | CASSVRANTGELFF | TGTGCCAGCAGTGTCAGGGCGAACACCGGGGAGCTGTTTTTT
NA | TRBJ1-1 | NA | TRBV28 | CASLISGPNTEAFF | TGTGCCAGCCTTATTTCAGGGCCGAACACTGAAGCTTTCTTT
NA | TRBJ2-7 | NA | TRBV11-3 | CASSPRLAQSYEQYF | TGTGCCAGCAGCCCCAGGCTAGCGCAATCCTACGAGCAGTACTTC
NA | TRBJ2-5 | TRBD1 | TRBV19 | CASSKTQGYLETQYF | TGTGCCAGTAGTAAAACACAGGGGTACTTGGAGACCCAGTACTTC
once | TRBJ2-6 | TRBD1 | TRBV18 | CASSRDRGADGANVLTF | TGTGCCAGCTCTCGCGACAGGGGGGCGGATGGGGCCAACGTCCTGACTTTC
NA | TRBJ2-7 | NA | TRBV6-2/TRBV6-3 | CASSYHAAYEQYF | TGTGCCAGCAGTTACCATGCGGCCTACGAGCAGTACTTC
NA | TRBJ1-2 | NA | TRBV30 | CAWNKGWGGYTF | TGTGCCTGGAACAAGGGGTGGGGAGGCTACACCTTC
NA | TRBJ2-3 | NA | TRBV7-2 | CASSLPGGIDTQYF | TGTGCCAGCAGCTTACCCGGAGGGATCGATACGCAGTATTTT
NA | TRBJ2-5 | TRBD1 | TRBV19 | CASSRKGQGASVGGYQETQYF | TGTGCCAGTAGTCGGAAGGGACAGGGGGCGTCTGTGGGAGGGTACCAAGAGACCCAGTACTTC
NA | TRBJ2-7 | TRBD2 | TRBV9 | CASSVGTSGREYEQYF | TGTGCCAGCAGCGTGGGGACTAGCGGGAGAGAATACGAGCAGTACTTC
NA | TRBJ1-5 | NA | TRBV28 | CASSLPQGIDQPQHF | TGTGCCAGCAGTTTACCGCAGGGGATCGATCAGCCCCAGCATTTT
once | TRBJ2-3 | TRBD2 | TRBV9 | CASSSGRANTDTQYF | TGTGCCAGCTCCAGCGGGAGAGCCAACACAGATACGCAGTATTTT
once | TRBJ1-5 | NA | TRBV6-4 | CASSDRGNHSNQPQHF | TGTGCCAGCAGTGACAGGGGGAACCATAGCAATCAGCCCCAGCATTTT
NA | TRBJ2-1 | TRBD1 | TRBV11-3 | CASRKTGTDEQFF | TGTGCCAGCAGGAAGACAGGGACGGATGAGCAGTTCTTC
NA | TRBJ1-6 | TRBD1 | TRBV19 | CASSIPGGSYNSPLHF | TGTGCCAGTAGTATCCCAGGGGGCTCCTATAATTCACCCCTCCACTTT
NA | TRBJ1-5 | NA | TRBV12-3/TRBV12-4 | CASSLTVNQPQHF | TGTGCCAGCAGTTTGACAGTTAATCAGCCCCAGCATTTT
NA | TRBJ2-2 | NA | TRBV9 | CASSVVDTTGELFF | TGTGCCAGCAGCGTAGTAGATACCACCGGGGAGCTGTTTTTT
NA | TRBJ2-7 | TRBD1 | TRBV28 | CASSDTGGYEQYF | TGTGCCAGCAGTGATACAGGGGGTTACGAGCAGTACTTC